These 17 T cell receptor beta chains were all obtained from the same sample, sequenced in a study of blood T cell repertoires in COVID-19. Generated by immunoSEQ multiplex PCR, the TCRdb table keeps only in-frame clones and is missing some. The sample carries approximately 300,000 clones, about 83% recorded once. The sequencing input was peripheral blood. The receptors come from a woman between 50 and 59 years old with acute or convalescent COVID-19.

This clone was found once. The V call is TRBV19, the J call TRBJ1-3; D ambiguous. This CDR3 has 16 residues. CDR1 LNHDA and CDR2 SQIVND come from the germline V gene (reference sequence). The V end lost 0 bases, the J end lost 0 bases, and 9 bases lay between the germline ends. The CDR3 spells CASSIEAHHSGNTIYF. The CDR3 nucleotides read TGTGCCAGTAGTATAGAAGCGCACCACTCTGGAAACACCATATATTTT.

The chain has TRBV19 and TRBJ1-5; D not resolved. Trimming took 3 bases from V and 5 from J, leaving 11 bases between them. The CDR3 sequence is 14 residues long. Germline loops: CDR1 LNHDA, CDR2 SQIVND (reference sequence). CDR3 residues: CASSILADYQPQHF. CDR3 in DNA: TGTGCCAGTAGTATTTTGGCAGATTATCAGCCCCAGCATTTT.

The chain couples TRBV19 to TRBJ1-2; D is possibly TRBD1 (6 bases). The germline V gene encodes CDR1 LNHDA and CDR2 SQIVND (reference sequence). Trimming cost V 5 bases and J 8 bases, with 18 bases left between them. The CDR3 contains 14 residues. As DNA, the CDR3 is TGTGCCAGTAGTCCTGACAGGAGACAAACAGGCTACACCTTC. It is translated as CASSPDRRQTGYTF.

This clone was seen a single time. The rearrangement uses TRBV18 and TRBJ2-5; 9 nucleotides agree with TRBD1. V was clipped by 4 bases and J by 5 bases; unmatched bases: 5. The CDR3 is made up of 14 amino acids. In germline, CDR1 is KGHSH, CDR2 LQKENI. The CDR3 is CASSQQGARETQYF. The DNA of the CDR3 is TGTGCCAGCTCACAACAGGGGGCTCGGGAGACCCAGTACTTC.

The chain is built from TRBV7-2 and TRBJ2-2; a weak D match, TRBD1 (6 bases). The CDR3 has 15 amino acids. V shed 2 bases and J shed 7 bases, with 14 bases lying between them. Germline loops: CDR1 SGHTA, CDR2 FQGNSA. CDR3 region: CASSLLRGGGGELFF. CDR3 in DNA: TGTGCCAGCAGCTTACTCAGGGGCGGTGGCGGGGAGCTGTTTTTT. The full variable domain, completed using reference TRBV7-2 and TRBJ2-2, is GAGVSQSPSNKVTEKGKDVELRCDPISGHTALYWYRQSLGQGLEFLIYFQGNSAPDKSGLPSDRFSAERTGGSVSTLTIQRTQQEDSAVYLCASSLLRGGGGELFFGEGSRLTVL.

The CDR3 protein is CASSSSRLAGGLEQYF. The CDR3, as DNA: TGTGCCAGCAGCTCCTCCAGACTAGCGGGAGGGCTCGAGCAGTACTTC. The V and J genes are TRBV7-9 and TRBJ2-7; 14 positions match TRBD2. The CDR3 is 16 residues long. CDR1 SEHNR and CDR2 FQNEAQ come from the germline V gene (reference sequence). V lost 4 bases, J lost 6 bases, and 8 bases stayed unmatched.

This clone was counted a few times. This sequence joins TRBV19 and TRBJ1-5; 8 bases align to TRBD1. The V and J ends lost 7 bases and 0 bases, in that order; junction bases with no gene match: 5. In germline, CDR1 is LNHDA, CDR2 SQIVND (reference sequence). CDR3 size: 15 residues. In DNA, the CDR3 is TGTGCCAGTACCGAGACAGGGGCTAGCAATCAGCCCCAGCATTTT. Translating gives CASTETGASNQPQHF. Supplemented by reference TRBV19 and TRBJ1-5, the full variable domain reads DGGITQSPKYLFRKEGQNVTLSCEQNLNHDAMYWYRQDPGQGLRLIYYSQIVNDFQKGDIAEGYSVSREKKESFPLTVTSAQKNPTAFYLCASTETGASNQPQHFGDGTRLSIL.

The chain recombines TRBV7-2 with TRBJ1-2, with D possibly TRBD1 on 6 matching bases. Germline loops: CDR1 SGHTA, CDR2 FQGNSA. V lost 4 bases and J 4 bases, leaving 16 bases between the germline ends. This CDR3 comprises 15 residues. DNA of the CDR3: TGTGCCAGCAGCTCAACAGGGATACCCCTCTATGGCTACACCTTC. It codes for CASSSTGIPLYGYTF.

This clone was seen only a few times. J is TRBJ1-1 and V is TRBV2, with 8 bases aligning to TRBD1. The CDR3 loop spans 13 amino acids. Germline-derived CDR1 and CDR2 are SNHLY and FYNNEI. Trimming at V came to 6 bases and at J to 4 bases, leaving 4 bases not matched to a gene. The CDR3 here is CASRKQGVTEAFF. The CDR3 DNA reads TGTGCCAGCAGAAAACAGGGGGTCACTGAAGCTTTCTTT.

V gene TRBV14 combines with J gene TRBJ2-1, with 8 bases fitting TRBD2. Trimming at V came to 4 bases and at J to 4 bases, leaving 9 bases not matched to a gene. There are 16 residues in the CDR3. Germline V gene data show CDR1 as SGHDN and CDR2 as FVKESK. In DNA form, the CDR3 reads TGTGCCAGCAGCCCCCCCGGGACTAGGCCATACAATGAGCAGTTCTTC. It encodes CASSPPGTRPYNEQFF.

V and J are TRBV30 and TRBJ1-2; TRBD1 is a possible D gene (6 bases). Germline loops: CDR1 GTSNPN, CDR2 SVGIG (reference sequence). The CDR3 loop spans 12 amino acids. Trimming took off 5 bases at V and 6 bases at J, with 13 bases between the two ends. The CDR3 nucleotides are TGTGCCTGGGAGGGAGGGGGAGATGGCTACACCTTC. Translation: CAWEGGGDGYTF.

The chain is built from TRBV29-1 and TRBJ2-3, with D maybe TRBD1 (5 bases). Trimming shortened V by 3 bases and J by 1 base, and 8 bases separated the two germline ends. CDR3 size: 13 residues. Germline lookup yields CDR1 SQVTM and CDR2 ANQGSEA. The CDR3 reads CSVEQGGTDTQYF. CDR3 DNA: TGCAGCGTTGAGCAAGGGGGCACAGATACGCAGTATTTT.

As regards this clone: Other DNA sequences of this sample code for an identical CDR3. The CDR3 loop reads CASSPGGANTGELFF. The CDR3 DNA reads TGCGCCAGCAGCCCAGGGGGCGCGAACACCGGGGAGCTGTTTTTT. V gene TRBV5-1 combines with J gene TRBJ2-2, with 8 bases lining up with TRBD1. The germline gives CDR1 SGHRS, CDR2 YFSETQ. V shed 4 bases, J shed 0 bases, and the junction held 2 bases outside the gene matches. CDR3 length: 15 residues.

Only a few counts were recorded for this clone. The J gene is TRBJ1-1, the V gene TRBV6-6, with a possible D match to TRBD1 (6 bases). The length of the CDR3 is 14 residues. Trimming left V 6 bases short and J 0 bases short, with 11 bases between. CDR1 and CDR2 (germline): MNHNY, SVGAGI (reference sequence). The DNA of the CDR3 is TGTGCCAGCAGCCCCGGGACACTGAACACTGAAGCTTTCTTT. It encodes CASSPGTLNTEAFF.

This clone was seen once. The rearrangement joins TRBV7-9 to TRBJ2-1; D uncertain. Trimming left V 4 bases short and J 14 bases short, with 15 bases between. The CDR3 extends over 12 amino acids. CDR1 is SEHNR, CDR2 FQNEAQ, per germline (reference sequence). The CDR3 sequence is CASSSYDMGKFF. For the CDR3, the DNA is TGTGCCAGCAGCTCGTATGACATGGGCAAGTTCTTC.

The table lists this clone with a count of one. CDR3 DNA: TGTGCCAGCGTCGTACTAGCGGGGGGCCAGGGTACGCAGTATTTT. Translated, it gives CASVVLAGGQGTQYF. The chain joins TRBV11-1 to TRBJ2-3; TRBD2 matches at 12 bases. The CDR3 runs 15 residues. The germline gives CDR1 SGHAT, CDR2 FQDESV (reference sequence). Trimming took 8 bases from V and 8 from J; bases not matched to a gene: 11.

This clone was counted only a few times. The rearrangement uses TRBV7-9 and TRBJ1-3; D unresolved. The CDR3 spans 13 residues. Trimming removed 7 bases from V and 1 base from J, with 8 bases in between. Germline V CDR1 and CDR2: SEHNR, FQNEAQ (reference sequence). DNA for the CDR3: TGTGCCAGCACCTCCCTATCTGGAAACACCATATATTTT. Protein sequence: CASTSLSGNTIYF.